The source of this TCR beta chain is a study of PD-1 blockade in classical Hodgkin lymphoma. General study results and limits: The diversity seen at baseline in complete responders resembled that of newly diagnosed patients. Newly diagnosed patients were reported to start with lower TCR diversity than healthy donors.

Regarding this clone: Antigen: not known.

The CDR3 runs 14 residues. Trimming cost V 8 bases and J 7 bases; bases outside gene matches: 11. Germline V gene sequence: CDR1 MDHEN, CDR2 SYDVKM. This table comes from immunoSEQ multiplex PCR, and its TCRdb copy is limited to in-frame clones, with some not included. The sample lists under 30,000 clones, about 86% occurring once. Documented time point: cycle 4 day 1 (C4D1), after five to seven weeks of nivolumab. There was relapse after autologous stem cell transplantation in every patient, and there was variation in brentuximab vedotin exposure. Starting with thawed PBMCs, CD4+ T cells were purified by magnetic negative selection.

The chain is built from TRBV28 and TRBJ2-7, with 10 bases matching TRBD2. The origin of this receptor is a human donor with classical Hodgkin lymphoma. The sequenced sample was CD4+ T cells from blood, obtained before the fourth cycle of nivolumab. The CDR3 DNA reads TGTGCCAGCCGAAAAGCGGGGGGGAATGCGGAGCAGTACTTC. Encoded protein: CASRKAGGNAEQYF.